These 5 T cell receptor beta chains originate from one sample sequenced in a study of technical replicates of blood from a few donors. Here immunoSEQ multiplex PCR was the method, and the copy in TCRdb shows in-frame clones only, minus some. The sample carries about 59,000 clones, roughly 93% recorded once. The sequencing sample was made of PBMCs. These receptors all come from a human donor in good health. Some clones in this sample may be carry-over from other donors' samples.

Only one count was recorded for this clone. The rearrangement joins TRBV7-2 to TRBJ2-1; D might be TRBD2 (6 bases). Trimming removed 4 bases at V and 4 bases at J, with 8 bases between. Germline lookup yields CDR1 SGHTA and CDR2 FQGNSA. The CDR3 has 13 residues. As DNA, the CDR3 is TGTGCCAGCAGCTGGGGGGATTACAATGAGCAGTTCTTC. This encodes CASSWGDYNEQFF.

V usage is TRBV6-1 and J usage is TRBJ2-7; TRBD2 matches 7 bases. Trimming at V came to 2 bases and at J to 6 bases, leaving 4 bases not matched to a gene. Per the germline V gene, CDR1 is MNHNS and CDR2 is SASEGT. The CDR3 spans 13 residues. The CDR3: CASSEFGGGEQYF. CDR3 bases: TGTGCCAGCAGTGAATTTGGGGGGGGCGAGCAGTACTTC.

The chain carries TRBV7-9 and TRBJ2-5; 7 nucleotides match TRBD1. CDR3 size: 15 residues. With V trimmed by 1 base and J by 2 bases, 4 bases remained unmatched. The V gene's germline CDR1 is SEHNR and CDR2 FQNEAQ (reference sequence). CDR3 sequence reads: CASSLEQGVQETQYF. The CDR3 nucleotides read TGTGCCAGCAGCTTAGAGCAGGGGGTTCAAGAGACCCAGTACTTC.

The J gene is TRBJ1-1, the V gene TRBV7-3, with D perhaps TRBD1 (6 bases). The V end lost 4 bases, the J end lost 6 bases, and 12 bases lay between the germline ends. This CDR3 has 13 amino acids. Per germline, CDR1 SGHTA and CDR2 FQGTGA. The CDR3, as DNA: TGTGCCAGCAGCTGGGGACAAACTGCTGAAGCTTTCTTT. It yields the protein CASSWGQTAEAFF.

The chain couples TRBV10-3 to TRBJ2-1, with D unresolved. The CDR3 runs to 12 residues. V lost 2 bases to trimming and J lost 6 bases, with 5 bases between them. The germline V gene has CDR1 ENHRY and CDR2 SYGVKD. CDR3 protein: CAISERGNEQFF. In DNA, the CDR3 is TGTGCCATCAGTGAGAGAGGCAATGAGCAGTTCTTC.